Described below is a single T cell receptor beta chain sequence and its context. No antigen is known for it. This sample was included in a study of CD8 T cells in Susac syndrome. Sequencing of TCR beta was undertaken in CD8+ and CD4+ T cells derived from blood. CDR1 is LGHNA and CDR2 is YNFKEQ in the germline V gene. After removal of 5 bases from V and 1 base from J, the junction contained 4 bases not matched to a gene. The CDR3 covers 15 residues. Study outcomes and limitations: By the study's own acknowledgment, its TCR sequencing and HLA analysis included relatively few individuals.

The authors reverse transcribed roughly 0.45 to 1 ug RNA with random hexamers. Across 54 Vbeta and 13 Jbeta, TCR beta CDR3 was amplified with immunoSEQ multiplex PCR. TCRdb redid the calling of the immunoSEQ multiplex PCR reads with MiXCR, one entry per CDR3 protein. The data contain over 80,000 distinct CDR3 sequences, 85% to 95% of them singletons. The V call is TRBV4-2, the J call TRBJ2-2, with TRBD1 matching over 7 bases. Specimen: CD8+ T cells from PBMCs. This clonotype originated in a human donor in good health. This CDR3 reads CASSARTGNTGELFF. DNA for the CDR3: TGTGCCAGCAGCGCTAGGACAGGGAACACCGGGGAGCTGTTTTTT.